This T cell receptor beta chain was recovered during a study of blood T cell repertoires in COVID-19. Across the whole study: Samples of COVID-19 (acute and convalescent) were obtained from the United States, Italy and Spain. PBMCs, B-cell-depleted T cells, or T cells were the source of the cDNA or gDNA that made up the material.

In the authors' methods: Estimates of nucleated cell counts were drawn from the amplification of reference gene primers. Using immunoSEQ multiplex PCR, the repertoire was profiled, and TCRdb retains in-frame clones only, with some absent. From that table come the V and J calls and clone size; the DNA was used to work out D and trimming. In the table there are about 68,000 clones, 80% to 90% of which are singletons. Germline CDR1 is KGHSY and CDR2 is FQNENV. Deletions cut 0 bases from V and 6 bases from J, with 6 bases between. The CDR3 loop spans 13 amino acids. Sequences were obtained from peripheral blood. This receptor was identified in a man aged 50-59 years with active COVID-19. This rearrangement joins TRBV16 to TRBJ2-1; D is unresolved. The CDR3 reads CASSQSPSNEQFF. In nucleotides, the CDR3 is TGTGCCAGCAGCCAATCGCCCAGCAATGAGCAGTTCTTC.